Listed below are T cell receptor beta chains from one sample, sequenced in a study of blood T cell repertoires in COVID-19. Clones were sequenced by immunoSEQ multiplex PCR, and TCRdb holds only the in-frame ones, with some missing. The sample consists of 200,000 to 250,000 clones, approximately 85% of them appearing once. The specimen was peripheral blood. Every receptor here comes from a man aged 50 to 59 with COVID-19, enrolled during active disease. The CDR3 runs from the conserved cysteine through the conserved F or W. D genes are given only for firm matches.

d_gene: TRBD1
j_gene: TRBJ1-3
len: 14
v_gene: TRBV28
CDR3nt: TGTGCCAGCAGCTCAGGGACAGTTGGAACCACCATATATTTT
CDR3aa: CASSSGTVGTTIYF

d_gene: TRBD2
j_gene: TRBJ2-7
len: 13
v_gene: TRBV2
CDR3nt: TGTGCCAGCTCGGGACCTAGCGGGGGGGCCCAGTACTTC
CDR3aa: CASSGPSGGAQYF

d_gene: TRBD2
j_gene: TRBJ2-7
len: 15
v_gene: TRBV2
CDR3nt: TGTGCCAGCAGTCCGCGGACTAGCGGGGCCTACGAGCAGTACTTC
CDR3aa: CASSPRTSGAYEQYF

d_gene: TRBD1
j_gene: TRBJ1-5
len: 15
v_gene: TRBV19
CDR3nt: TGTGCCAGTAGTACGGGACAGGGGGCGGTTCAGCCCCAGCATTTT
CDR3aa: CASSTGQGAVQPQHF

d_gene: TRBD1
j_gene: TRBJ1-6
len: 16
v_gene: TRBV10-3
CDR3nt: TGTGCCATCAGCAGGGGGCCCAACTCCTATAATTCACCCCTCCACTTT
CDR3aa: CAISRGPNSYNSPLHF

d_gene: TRBD1
j_gene: TRBJ2-7
len: 13
v_gene: TRBV6-5
CDR3nt: TGTGCCAGCGGGGGGACAGGGGGTAGGGAGCAGTACTTC
CDR3aa: CASGGTGGREQYF

d_gene: .
j_gene: TRBJ2-3
len: 12
v_gene: TRBV19
CDR3nt: TGTGCCAGTAGTAGGGAGACAGATACGCAGTATTTT
CDR3aa: CASSRETDTQYF

d_gene: .
j_gene: TRBJ1-1
len: 10
v_gene: TRBV20-1
CDR3nt: TGCAGTGCTACGGACACTGAAGCTTTCTTT
CDR3aa: CSATDTEAFF

d_gene: .
j_gene: TRBJ2-3
len: 13
v_gene: TRBV3-1/TRBV3-2
CDR3nt: TGTGCCAGCAGCCAAGAGGACAGACTAAAGCAGTATTTT
CDR3aa: CASSQEDRLKQYF

d_gene: TRBD1
j_gene: TRBJ1-2
len: 15
v_gene: TRBV5-5
CDR3nt: TGTGCCAGCAGCTGGACAGGGACCCGAGGAGATGGCTACACCTTC
CDR3aa: CASSWTGTRGDGYTF